The present TCR beta chain was sequenced within a study of OX40 agonist ivuxolimab in advanced cancers. Study findings and constraints: Doses of 0.1 to 3.0 mg/kg were accompanied by clonal expansion of CD4+ and CD8+ blood T cells by week 6. Among the least clonally expanded were partial responders at 0.1-3.0 mg/kg. There were also nonresponders showing low normalized T-cell clonal expansion.

In the case of this clone: What it recognizes is unknown.

Germline lookup yields CDR1 SGHTS and CDR2 YDEGEE. After removal of 0 bases from V and 3 bases from J, the junction contained 6 bases not matched to a gene. The CDR3 spans 15 residues. TCRdb keeps only in-frame clones here, not all; method: immunoSEQ multiplex PCR. The sample shows approximately 74,000 clones, 75% to 95% of them seen only once. Patients with a history of autoimmune disease or on systemic immunosuppression were excluded. The TCR comes from an adult with an advanced solid tumor such as melanoma, head and neck, liver or kidney cancer. This chain joins TRBV5-8 and TRBJ2-7, with TRBD1 matching over 7 bases. The sample consisted of CD4+ or CD8+ T cells sorted from blood, taken in a trial of the OX40 agonist ivuxolimab. In nucleotides, the CDR3 is TGTGCCAGCAGCTTGGCAGGGGGTAGATACTACGAGCAGTACTTC. As protein: CASSLAGGRYYEQYF.